These 5 T cell receptor beta chains originate from one sample sequenced in a study of shared T cell receptors in the human thymus. TCRdb's copy holds only in-frame clones and misses some; the assay was immunoSEQ multiplex PCR. The sample records about 380,000 clones, 85% to 95% being singletons. The sequenced sample was thymocytes. The receptors come from a human donor.

The rearrangement joins TRBV7-2 to TRBJ2-2; D is uncertain. Deletions cut 2 bases from V and 6 bases from J, with 7 bases between. The CDR3 totals 13 residues. Germline values: CDR1 SGHTA, CDR2 FQGNSA. For the CDR3, the DNA is TGTGCCAGCAGCTTACTTGGGGCCGGGGAGCTGTTTTTT. It translates to CASSLLGAGELFF.

Concerning this clone: One end of the junction varies from germline; a read error may be responsible. The chain joins TRBV7-9 to TRBJ1-1, with D possibly matching TRBD1 (5 bases). This CDR3 region has 16 residues. CDR1 and CDR2 (germline): SEHNR, FQNEAQ (reference sequence). CDR3: CASSRPPGGRNTKAFF. In DNA form, the CDR3 reads TGTGCCAGCAGCCGACCCCCTGGGGGAAGGAACACTAAAGCTTTCTTT.

The CDR3 loop is CATRRTRDVFNEQFF. CDR3 in DNA: TGTGCCACCCGGCGGACGAGGGACGTATTCAATGAGCAGTTCTTC. The gene calls are TRBV28 and TRBJ2-1; either TRBD1 or TRBD2 may fit D (5 bases each). The CDR3 is 15 residues long. Between the trimmed V and J ends, which lost 10 bases and 6 bases, there was a span of 22 bases. CDR1 MDHEN and CDR2 SYDVKM come from the germline V gene.

The rearrangement links TRBV21-1 to TRBJ2-2; the table names TRBD2, a call not compared with the DNA. TRBV21-1 constitutes a pseudogene. CDR3 length: 15 amino acids. The CDR3 loop reads CASNPRQPHTGELFF. DNA for the CDR3: TGTGCCAGCAACCCGCGGCAGCCTCACACCGGGGAGCTGTTTTTT.

The V call is TRBV4-3, the J call TRBJ2-1, with 12 bases aligning to TRBD2. The CDR3 consists of 19 residues. Unmatched junction bases numbered 17, after V lost 5 bases and J lost 6 bases. Germline assignment: CDR1 LGHNA and CDR2 YSLEER. The chain's CDR3 is CASSNLPSSGRELGNEQFF. The CDR3 region has the DNA TGCGCCAGCAGCAACCTCCCCTCTAGCGGGAGGGAGCTGGGCAATGAGCAGTTCTTC.